The 23 T cell receptor beta chains presented below share a single source sample, sequenced in a study of neurological immune-mediated disorders (dated by TCRdb to about 2019). Libraries were constructed by 5' RACE. The sequencer was an Illumina HiSeq 2500. TCRdb redid the processing of the public reads, applying fastp at Q25 and MiXCR, and retained in-frame beta chains. When rows share a CDR3 protein, they turn into one entry using the most common DNA and genes. This sample has 20,000 or so distinct CDR3 sequences in its table, and around 14% of those were observed once. The ten most abundant clones make up around 15% of the sample. The sample comprised PBMCs. The receptors derive from a female donor with HTLV-1-associated myelopathy (HAM/TSP).

The gene calls are TRBV5-5 and TRBJ1-2; weak D call: TRBD1 (5 bases). This CDR3 has 13 amino acids. Germline CDR1 and CDR2: SGHKS and YYEKEE (reference sequence). The V end was cut by 3 bases, the J end by 2 bases, with 8 bases between. The DNA for the CDR3 is TGTGCCAGCAGCTGGACATTGAACTATGGCTACACCTTC. Amino acids: CASSWTLNYGYTF.

This clonotype occurred many times. The chain uses TRBV5-1 and TRBJ2-3; tentative D call: TRBD2 (5 bases). Per the germline V gene, CDR1 is SGHRS and CDR2 is YFSETQ. Trimming cost V 4 bases and J 2 bases, with 14 bases left between them. This CDR3 contains 15 residues. The CDR3 DNA reads as TGCGCCAGCAGCGCGGGTCAGGCTAACACAGATACGCAGTATTTT. The encoded protein is CASSAGQANTDTQYF.

This clonotype was detected ten times or more. The V gene is TRBV20-1, the J gene TRBJ2-4; D is undetermined. This CDR3 is 14 amino acids long. Germline values: CDR1 DFQATT, CDR2 SNEGSKA (reference sequence). Trimming took off 1 base at V and 3 bases at J, with 10 bases between the two ends. The DNA for the CDR3 is TGCAGTGCTAGAGGAACTATAGGCAAAAACATTCAGTACTTC. Its translation is CSARGTIGKNIQYF.

This clonotype was seen ten or more times. The chain joins TRBV5-5 to TRBJ2-7; possibly TRBD2 for D (5 bases). Trimming removed 1 base at V and 4 bases at J, with 15 bases between. The CDR3 is 15 amino acids. Germline V lookup: CDR1 SGHKS, CDR2 YYEKEE (reference sequence). The CDR3 nucleotides are TGTGCCAGCAGCTTGCGGTATGAGGGTTGGTACGAGCAGTACTTC. The encoded protein is CASSLRYEGWYEQYF.

This clonotype was recorded at least ten times. The chain has TRBV5-1 and TRBJ2-3; D is unresolved. This CDR3 has 15 residues. V gave up 5 bases and J gave up 6 bases, with 19 bases separating them. Germline V lookup: CDR1 SGHRS, CDR2 YFSETQ. In nucleotides, the CDR3 is TGCGCCAGCAGGCACCCCCAAACAATCCAGGATACGCAGTATTTT. Residues: CASRHPQTIQDTQYF.

The rearrangement uses TRBV5-6 and TRBJ1-2; tentatively, D is TRBD1 (5 bases). The CDR3 is 13 residues long. Germline loops: CDR1 SGHDT, CDR2 YYEEEE. V was trimmed by 0 bases and J by 8 bases, leaving 11 bases between them. The CDR3 region is CASSLDGTRGYTF. CDR3 sequence (DNA): TGTGCCAGCAGCTTGGACGGGACGAGGGGCTACACCTTC.

Many counts were recorded for this clonotype. This rearrangement joins TRBV24-1 to TRBJ2-1; 14 bases map to TRBD2. Trimming at V came to 10 bases and at J to 4 bases, leaving 5 bases not matched to a gene. Germline values: CDR1 KGHDR, CDR2 SFDVKD. This CDR3 comprises 15 residues. The CDR3 DNA reads TGTGCCACGAGACTAGCGGGAGGGGTTTACAATGAGCAGTTCTTC. Translation gives CATRLAGGVYNEQFF.

This clonotype was counted at least ten times. This sequence joins TRBV12-3 or TRBV12-4 and TRBJ2-7, with D perhaps assigned TRBD1 or TRBD2 (5 bases each). V lost 0 bases and J lost 6, with 15 bases in between. The CDR3 consists of 15 residues. The CDR3: CASSLAGEAALEQYF. The CDR3 nucleotides are TGTGCCAGCAGTTTAGCGGGGGAAGCAGCTCTCGAGCAGTACTTC.

This clonotype was detected many times. The chain has TRBV10-1 and TRBJ2-1; D remains ambiguous. The CDR3 extends over 14 amino acids. Per the germline V gene, CDR1 is WNHNN and CDR2 is SYGVQD (reference sequence). Trimming removed 6 bases at V and 6 bases at J, with 15 bases between. The CDR3 loop reads CASSNNVASNEQFF. In DNA form, the CDR3 reads TGCGCCAGCAGCAATAACGTAGCTTCCAATGAGCAGTTCTTC.

In its sample, this clonotype was seen once. The chain recombines TRBV7-6 with TRBJ1-2; D gene unclear. The CDR3 totals 13 residues. The germline CDR1 and CDR2 sequences are SGHVS and FNYEAQ. The ends were cut back, 0 bases at V and 2 bases at J, with 4 bases in the middle. The CDR3 region is CASSLAFNYGYTF. In DNA, the CDR3 is TGTGCCAGCAGCTTAGCGTTCAACTATGGCTACACCTTC.

This clonotype has a count of ten or more. The chain carries TRBV6-2 or TRBV6-3 and TRBJ1-1, with D hard to call. Germline V CDR1 and CDR2: MNHEY, SVGEGT. The CDR3 covers 14 residues. V lost 5 bases and J lost 0, with 10 bases in between. CDR3 coding DNA: TGTGCCAGCAGTCTCCCCGGGATGAACACTGAAGCTTTCTTT. Translated, it gives CASSLPGMNTEAFF.

This clonotype has a count of ten or more. The chain links TRBV5-1 to TRBJ1-1; 8 nucleotides line up with TRBD1. Germline CDR1 SGHRS, CDR2 YFSETQ. CDR3 length: 16 amino acids. J gave up 1 base and V 6 bases, and 11 bases lay outside the gene matches. The chain's CDR3 is CASTRGDRGWNTEAFF. CDR3 nucleotides: TGCGCCAGCACCCGAGGTGACAGGGGTTGGAACACTGAAGCTTTCTTT.

In this sample, this clonotype turned up many times. The chain recombines TRBV24-1 with TRBJ1-2, with 9 bases matching TRBD1. Germline V lookup: CDR1 KGHDR, CDR2 SFDVKD. The CDR3 has 15 amino acids. Trimming cost V 3 bases and J 4 bases; bases outside gene matches: 5. The CDR3 reads CATSDPGQGVYGYTF. As DNA, the CDR3 is TGTGCCACCAGTGATCCGGGACAGGGTGTCTATGGCTACACCTTC.

Many counts were recorded for this clonotype. V and J are TRBV6-4 and TRBJ2-7, with D hard to call. Germline V lookup: CDR1 MRHNA, CDR2 SNTAGT. V dropped 6 bases and J dropped 6 bases, with 12 bases sitting between them. The CDR3 is 12 amino acids. The CDR3 reads CASSPWSGEQYF. CDR3 in DNA: TGTGCCAGCAGCCCCTGGTCCGGCGAGCAGTACTTC.

This clonotype was found many times. This chain connects TRBV7-2 to TRBJ2-5, with TRBD2 matching 8 bases. This CDR3 spans 15 amino acids. Germline V gene lookup returns CDR1 SGHTA and CDR2 FQGNSA. V shed 1 base, J shed 1 base, and the junction held 2 bases outside the gene matches. The CDR3 DNA reads TGTGCCAGCAGCTTAGGAGCGGGGGTCCAAGAGACCCAGTACTTC. This gives the protein CASSLGAGVQETQYF.

A remark on this clonotype: It may be a read error: a sequence one base away is much more abundant. The chain carries TRBV6-2 or TRBV6-3 and TRBJ2-3; 7 bases are shared with TRBD2. The V gene's germline CDR1 is MNHEY and CDR2 SVGEGT. There are 17 residues in the CDR3. J was trimmed by 1 base and V by 5 bases; bases with no gene match: 12. The CDR3 DNA follows: TGTGCCAGCAGTACCCCCAGGACTAGTAGCGGCACAGATACGCAGTATTTT. As protein: CASSTPRTSSGTDTQYF.

This clonotype came up many times. CDR3 bases: TGCAGTGCAAATCCCACAGGGGATAATACCTATGGCTACACCTTC. Translating it yields CSANPTGDNTYGYTF. The chain links TRBV20-1 to TRBJ1-2; 7 bases fit TRBD1. Looked up from germline, CDR1 is DFQATT and CDR2 is SNEGSKA (reference sequence). Trimming cost V 6 bases and J 4 bases; bases outside gene matches: 14. The CDR3 runs to 15 residues.

This clonotype came up once. The V gene is TRBV20-1, the J gene TRBJ2-7, with D possibly being TRBD2 (5 bases). V lost 3 bases and J 4 bases, leaving 13 bases between the germline ends. Germline V lookup: CDR1 DFQATT, CDR2 SNEGSKA (reference sequence). The CDR3 spans 13 residues. The CDR3 spells CSASGTSGYEQYF. DNA for the CDR3: TGCAGTGCTAGCGGCACGTCGGGGTACGAGCAGTACTTC.

This clonotype was counted many times. The CDR3 loop is CSAGVTQYF. CDR3 DNA sequence: TGCAGTGCAGGGGTTACGCAGTATTTT. V and J are TRBV20-1 and TRBJ2-3, with a possible D match to TRBD1 (5 bases). Germline V gene data show CDR1 as DFQATT and CDR2 as SNEGSKA (reference sequence). There are 9 residues in the CDR3. V dropped 6 bases and J dropped 8 bases, with 6 bases sitting between them.

This clonotype came up many times. The chain's CDR3 is CASSDSGRAPEQFF. CDR3 DNA sequence: TGTGCCAGCAGCGATAGCGGGAGGGCCCCTGAGCAGTTCTTC. The rearrangement joins TRBV3-1 to TRBJ2-1; TRBD2 agrees at 11 bases. From germline, CDR1 is LGHDT and CDR2 YNNKEL (reference sequence). Trimming took 5 bases from V and 9 from J; bases not matched to a gene: 6. The CDR3 totals 14 residues.

At least ten counts were recorded for this clonotype. V gene TRBV24-1 combines with J gene TRBJ2-1, with TRBD2 matching over 8 bases. The V gene end was trimmed by 3 bases and the J gene end by 7 bases; junction bases not matched to a gene: 7. The CDR3 contains 15 residues. In germline, CDR1 is KGHDR, CDR2 SFDVKD. CDR3 nucleotide sequence: TGTGCCACCAGTGATCATAACGGGGGGGCAAATGAGCAGTTCTTC. Its translation: CATSDHNGGANEQFF.

The CDR3 DNA sequence: TGCGCCAGCAGCCAAGGGACTTCGCTAGAGAATGAGCAGTTCTTC. As protein: CASSQGTSLENEQFF. The V gene is TRBV4-1, the J gene TRBJ2-1; tentatively, D is TRBD2 (5 bases). This CDR3 is 15 amino acids long. Germline CDR1 reads MGHRA; CDR2 reads YSYEKL. V lost 1 base to trimming and J lost 7 bases, with 14 bases between them.

This clonotype was detected ten times or more. The chain links TRBV4-3 to TRBJ2-4, with D perhaps matching TRBD2 (6 bases). V was shortened by 0 bases and J by 6 bases, with 12 bases between the two germline ends. This CDR3 contains 15 residues. Germline loops: CDR1 LGHNA, CDR2 YSLEER. For the CDR3, the DNA is TGCGCCAGCAGCCAAGATGGCGGGGTCCCAAACATTCAGTACTTC. It translates to CASSQDGGVPNIQYF.